This is a list of T cell receptor beta chains from one sample in a study of blood T cell repertoires in COVID-19. Assay: immunoSEQ multiplex PCR; the TCRdb copy retains only in-frame clones and omits some. The table has more than 200,000 clones, around 80% seen once. Sequenced material: peripheral blood. The receptors were gathered from a woman aged 80 or over with COVID-19, enrolled during active disease. Both conserved end residues are part of each CDR3. The D gene is left open where the match is weak. Clone size is not always given. Where it is, it says once, few, many or a class for expanded clones.

v_gene: TRBV3-1/TRBV3-2
j_gene: TRBJ2-2
abundance: -
d_gene: TRBD2
CDR3aa: CASSPFGLGNTGELFF
CDR3nt: TGTGCCAGCAGCCCATTCGGACTAGGAAACACCGGGGAGCTGTTTTTT

v_gene: TRBV27
j_gene: TRBJ2-1
abundance: -
d_gene: TRBD1
CDR3aa: CASRDRDSYNEQFF
CDR3nt: TGTGCCAGCAGAGACAGGGACTCCTACAATGAGCAGTTCTTC

v_gene: TRBV15
j_gene: TRBJ1-1
abundance: -
d_gene: -
CDR3aa: CATSRDQGNTEAFF
CDR3nt: TGTGCCACCAGCAGAGATCAGGGGAACACTGAAGCTTTCTTT

v_gene: TRBV5-1
j_gene: TRBJ2-1
abundance: once
d_gene: TRBD1
CDR3aa: CASSLGQGGDEQFF
CDR3nt: TGCGCCAGCAGCTTGGGACAGGGTGGCGATGAGCAGTTCTTC

v_gene: TRBV6-6
j_gene: TRBJ1-5
abundance: -
d_gene: -
CDR3aa: CASSYGQGGQPQHF
CDR3nt: TGTGCCAGCAGTTACGGGCAGGGTGGACAGCCCCAGCATTTT

v_gene: TRBV28
j_gene: TRBJ1-2
abundance: few
d_gene: -
CDR3aa: CASSLVGGPFGYTF
CDR3nt: TGTGCCAGCAGTTTAGTCGGGGGGCCATTTGGCTACACCTTC

v_gene: TRBV7-8
j_gene: TRBJ1-1
abundance: -
d_gene: -
CDR3aa: CASSWGLNTEAFF
CDR3nt: TGTGCCAGCAGCTGGGGCCTGAACACTGAAGCTTTCTTT

v_gene: TRBV6-6
j_gene: TRBJ1-1
abundance: -
d_gene: -
CDR3aa: CASSYPEMNTEAFF
CDR3nt: TGTGCCAGCAGTTACCCAGAAATGAACACTGAAGCTTTCTTT

v_gene: TRBV6-2/TRBV6-3
j_gene: TRBJ1-4
abundance: -
d_gene: -
CDR3aa: CASSYSMTDINEKLFF
CDR3nt: TGTGCCAGCAGTTACTCCATGACAGACATTAATGAAAAACTGTTTTTT

v_gene: TRBV5-1
j_gene: TRBJ1-6
abundance: -
d_gene: -
CDR3aa: CASSLDGVGGSPLHF
CDR3nt: TGCGCCAGCAGCTTGGACGGGGTCGGCGGTTCACCCCTCCACTTT

v_gene: TRBV28
j_gene: TRBJ1-2
abundance: -
d_gene: TRBD1
CDR3aa: CASRTGQGYTF
CDR3nt: TGTGCCAGCAGGACAGGGCAGGGCTACACCTTC

v_gene: TRBV6-2/TRBV6-3
j_gene: TRBJ1-2
abundance: -
d_gene: -
CDR3aa: CASSSPGRAHYGYTF
CDR3nt: TGTGCCAGCAGCTCCCCCGGCAGGGCTCACTATGGCTACACCTTC

v_gene: TRBV7-2
j_gene: TRBJ2-6
abundance: -
d_gene: -
CDR3aa: CASSPHPARVDSGANVLTF
CDR3nt: TGTGCCAGCAGCCCCCACCCGGCCAGGGTAGACTCTGGGGCCAACGTCCTGACTTTC

v_gene: TRBV4-3
j_gene: TRBJ2-3
abundance: -
d_gene: -
CDR3aa: CASSQALVYDTQYF
CDR3nt: TGCGCCAGCAGCCAAGCATTAGTCTACGATACGCAGTATTTT

v_gene: TRBV13
j_gene: TRBJ1-2
abundance: -
d_gene: TRBD1
CDR3aa: CASSLGGTGNYGYTF
CDR3nt: TGTGCCAGCAGCTTAGGTGGGACAGGGAACTATGGCTACACCTTC

v_gene: TRBV28
j_gene: TRBJ2-2
abundance: -
d_gene: -
CDR3aa: CASSLGTGELFF
CDR3nt: TGTGCCAGCAGTCTCGGGACCGGGGAGCTGTTTTTT